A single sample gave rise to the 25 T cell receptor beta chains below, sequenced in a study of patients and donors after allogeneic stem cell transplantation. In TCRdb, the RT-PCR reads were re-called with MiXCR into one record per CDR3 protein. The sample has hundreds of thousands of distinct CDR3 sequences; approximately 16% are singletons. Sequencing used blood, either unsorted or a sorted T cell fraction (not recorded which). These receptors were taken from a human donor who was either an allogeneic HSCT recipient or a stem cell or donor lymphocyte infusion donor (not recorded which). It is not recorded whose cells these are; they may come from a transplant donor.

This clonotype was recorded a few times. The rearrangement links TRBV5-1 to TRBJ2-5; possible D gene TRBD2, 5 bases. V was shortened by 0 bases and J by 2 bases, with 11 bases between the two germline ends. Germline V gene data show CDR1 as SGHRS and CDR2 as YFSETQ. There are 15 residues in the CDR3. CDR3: CASSLAPRLQETQYF. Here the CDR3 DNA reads TGCGCCAGCAGCTTGGCACCGCGACTACAAGAGACCCAGTACTTC.

CDR3 bases: TGTGCCAGCAGCCATACAAATAGCGGGGGAGAGTGGACCCAGTACTTC. Protein product: CASSHTNSGGEWTQYF. This chain connects TRBV14 to TRBJ2-5; 9 nucleotides agree with TRBD2. This CDR3 has 16 residues. Germline CDR1 and CDR2: SGHDN and FVKESK. V shed 3 bases, J shed 7 bases, and the junction held 12 bases outside the gene matches.

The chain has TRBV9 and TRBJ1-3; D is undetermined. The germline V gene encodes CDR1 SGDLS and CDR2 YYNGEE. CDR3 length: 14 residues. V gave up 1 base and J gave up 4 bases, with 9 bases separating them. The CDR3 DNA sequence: TGTGCCAGCAGCGTAAGCCCGGGGGGAAACACCATATATTTT. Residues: CASSVSPGGNTIYF.

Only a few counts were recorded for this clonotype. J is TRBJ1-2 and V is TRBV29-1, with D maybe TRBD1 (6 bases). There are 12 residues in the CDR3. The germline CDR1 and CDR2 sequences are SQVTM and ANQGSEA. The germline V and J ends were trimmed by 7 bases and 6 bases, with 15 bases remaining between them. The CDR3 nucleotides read TGCAGCGCCTATACAGGGCTTGATGGCTACACCTTC. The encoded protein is CSAYTGLDGYTF. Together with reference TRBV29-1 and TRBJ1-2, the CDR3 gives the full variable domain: SAVISQKPSRDICQRGTSLTIQCQVDSQVTMMFWYRQQPGQSLTLIATANQGSEATYESGFVIDKFPISRPNLTFSTLTVSNMSPEDSSIYLCSAYTGLDGYTFGSGTRLTVV.

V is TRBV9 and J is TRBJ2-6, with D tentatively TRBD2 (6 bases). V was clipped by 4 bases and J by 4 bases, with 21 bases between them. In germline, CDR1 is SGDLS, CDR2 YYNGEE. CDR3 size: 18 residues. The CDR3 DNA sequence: TGTGCCAGCAGCCCACACCTCCTTGGGGAGGCCGGGGCCAACGTCCTGACTTTC. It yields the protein CASSPHLLGEAGANVLTF.

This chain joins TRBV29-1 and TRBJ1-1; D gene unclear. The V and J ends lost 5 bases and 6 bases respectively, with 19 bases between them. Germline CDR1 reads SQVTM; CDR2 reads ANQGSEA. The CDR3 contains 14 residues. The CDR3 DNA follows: TGCAGCGTTAACCTGGCGCCCCCGAGGGCTGAAGCTTTCTTT. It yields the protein CSVNLAPPRAEAFF.

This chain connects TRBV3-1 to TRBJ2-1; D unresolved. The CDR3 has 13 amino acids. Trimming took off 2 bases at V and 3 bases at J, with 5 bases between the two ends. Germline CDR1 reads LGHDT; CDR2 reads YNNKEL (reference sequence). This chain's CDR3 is CASSQPNYNEQFF. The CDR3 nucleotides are TGTGCCAGCAGCCAACCCAACTACAATGAGCAGTTCTTC.

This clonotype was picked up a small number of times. The CDR3 DNA sequence: TGTGCCAGCAGTTTGCGGAGTCGCGAGCAGTACTTC. Its translation is CASSLRSREQYF. The chain combines TRBV12-3 or TRBV12-4 with TRBJ2-7, with D hard to call. The CDR3 runs 12 residues. The V end lost 3 bases, the J end lost 6 bases, and 9 bases lay between the germline ends.

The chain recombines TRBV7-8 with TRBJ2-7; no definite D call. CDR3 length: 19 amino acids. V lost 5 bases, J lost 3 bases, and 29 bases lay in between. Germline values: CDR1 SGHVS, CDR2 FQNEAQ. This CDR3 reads CASSHRSNNQRAGVYEQYF. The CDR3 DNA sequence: TGTGCCAGCAGCCACCGCTCGAACAACCAGCGTGCAGGAGTCTACGAGCAGTACTTC.

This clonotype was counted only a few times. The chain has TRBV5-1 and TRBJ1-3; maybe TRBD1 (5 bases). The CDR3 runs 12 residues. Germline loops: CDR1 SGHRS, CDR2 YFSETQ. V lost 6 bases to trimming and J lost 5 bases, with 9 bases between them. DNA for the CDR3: TGCGCCAGCAAGGGGCCTCGAAACACCATATATTTT. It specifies CASKGPRNTIYF.

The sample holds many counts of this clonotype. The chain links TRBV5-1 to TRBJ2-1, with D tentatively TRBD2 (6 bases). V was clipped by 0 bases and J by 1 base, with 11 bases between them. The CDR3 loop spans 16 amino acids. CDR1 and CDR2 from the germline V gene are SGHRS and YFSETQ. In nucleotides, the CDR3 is TGCGCCAGCAGCTTGGATCGGGACTCATCCTACAATGAGCAGTTCTTC. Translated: CASSLDRDSSYNEQFF.

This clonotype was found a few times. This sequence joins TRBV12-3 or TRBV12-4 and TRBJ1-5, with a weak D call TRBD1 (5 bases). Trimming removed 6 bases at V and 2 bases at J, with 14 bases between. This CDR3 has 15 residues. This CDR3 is CASSSGTVGNQPQHF. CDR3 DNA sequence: TGTGCCAGCAGCTCCGGGACGGTCGGCAATCAGCCCCAGCATTTT.

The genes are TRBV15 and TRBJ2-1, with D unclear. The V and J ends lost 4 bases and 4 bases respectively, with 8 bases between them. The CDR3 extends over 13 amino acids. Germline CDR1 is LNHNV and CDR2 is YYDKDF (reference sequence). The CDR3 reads CATSIGPYNEQFF. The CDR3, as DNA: TGTGCCACCAGCATTGGACCATACAATGAGCAGTTCTTC.

The CDR3 DNA follows: TGCAGTGCTAGACATCCAGGGGGGACTGAAGCTTTCTTT. As protein: CSARHPGGTEAFF. The J gene is TRBJ1-1, the V gene TRBV20-1; 7 bases align to TRBD1. Germline V gives CDR1 DFQATT, CDR2 SNEGSKA (reference sequence). The V gene end was trimmed by 2 bases and the J gene end by 5 bases; junction bases not matched to a gene: 5. There are 13 residues in the CDR3.

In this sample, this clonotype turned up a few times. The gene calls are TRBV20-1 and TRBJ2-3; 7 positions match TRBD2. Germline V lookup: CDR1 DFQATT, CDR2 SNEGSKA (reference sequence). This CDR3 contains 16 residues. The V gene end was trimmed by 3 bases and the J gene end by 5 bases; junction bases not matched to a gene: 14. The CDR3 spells CSARRGGLAARDTQYF. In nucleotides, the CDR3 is TGCAGTGCTAGGAGGGGTGGGCTAGCGGCCCGAGATACGCAGTATTTT.

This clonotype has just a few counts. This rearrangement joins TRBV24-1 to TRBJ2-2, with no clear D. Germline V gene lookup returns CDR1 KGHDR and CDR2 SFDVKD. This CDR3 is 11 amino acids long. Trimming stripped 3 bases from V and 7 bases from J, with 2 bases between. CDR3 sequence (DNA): TGTGCCACCAGTGATCGCGGGGAGCTGTTTTTT. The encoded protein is CATSDRGELFF.

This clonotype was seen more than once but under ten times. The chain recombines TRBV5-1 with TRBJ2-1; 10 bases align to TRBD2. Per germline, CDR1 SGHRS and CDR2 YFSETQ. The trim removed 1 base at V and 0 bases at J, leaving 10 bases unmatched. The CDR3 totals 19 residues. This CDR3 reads CASSLRGTSVFRSYNEQFF. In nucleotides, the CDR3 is TGCGCCAGCAGCTTGAGGGGGACTAGCGTATTCCGCTCCTACAATGAGCAGTTCTTC.

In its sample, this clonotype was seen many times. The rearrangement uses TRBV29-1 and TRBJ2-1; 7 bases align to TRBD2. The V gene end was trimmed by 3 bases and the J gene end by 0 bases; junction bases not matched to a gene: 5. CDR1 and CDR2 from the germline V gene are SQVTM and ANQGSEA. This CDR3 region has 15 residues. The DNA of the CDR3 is TGCAGCGTTGATGGGAGGGAGAACTCCTACAATGAGCAGTTCTTC. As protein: CSVDGRENSYNEQFF.

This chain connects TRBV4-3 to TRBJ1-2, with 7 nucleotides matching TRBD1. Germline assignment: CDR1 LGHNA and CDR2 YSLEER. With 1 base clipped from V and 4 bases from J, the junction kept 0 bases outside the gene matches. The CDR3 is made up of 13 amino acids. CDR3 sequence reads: CASSQGTGYGYTF. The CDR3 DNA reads TGCGCCAGCAGCCAAGGGACAGGCTATGGCTACACCTTC.

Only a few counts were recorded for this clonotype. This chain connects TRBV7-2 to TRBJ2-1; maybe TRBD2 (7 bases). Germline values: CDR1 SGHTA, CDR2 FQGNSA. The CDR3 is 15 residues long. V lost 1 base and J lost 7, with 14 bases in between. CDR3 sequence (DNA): TGTGCCAGCAGCTTAGGGGGGGGCCGGGGGAATGAGCAGTTCTTC. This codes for CASSLGGGRGNEQFF.

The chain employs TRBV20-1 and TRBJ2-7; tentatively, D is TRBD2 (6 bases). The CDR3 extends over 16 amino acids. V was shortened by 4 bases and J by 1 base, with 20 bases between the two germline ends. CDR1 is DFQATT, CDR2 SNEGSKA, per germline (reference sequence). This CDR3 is CSAKAPSVSSSYEQYF. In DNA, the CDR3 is TGCAGTGCTAAGGCTCCTAGCGTAAGCTCGTCCTACGAGCAGTACTTC.

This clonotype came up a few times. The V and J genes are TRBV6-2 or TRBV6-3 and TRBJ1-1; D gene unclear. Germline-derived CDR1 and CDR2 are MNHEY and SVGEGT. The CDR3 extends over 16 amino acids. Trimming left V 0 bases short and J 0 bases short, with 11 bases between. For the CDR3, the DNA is TGTGCCAGCAGTTACTCGATTTTCAGCCTGAACACTGAAGCTTTCTTT. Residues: CASSYSIFSLNTEAFF.

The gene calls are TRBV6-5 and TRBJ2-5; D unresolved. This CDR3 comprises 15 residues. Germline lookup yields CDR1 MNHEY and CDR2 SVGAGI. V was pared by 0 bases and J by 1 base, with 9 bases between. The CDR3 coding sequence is TGTGCCAGCAGTTACTCGATGGGCCTCCAAGAGACCCAGTACTTC. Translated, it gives CASSYSMGLQETQYF.

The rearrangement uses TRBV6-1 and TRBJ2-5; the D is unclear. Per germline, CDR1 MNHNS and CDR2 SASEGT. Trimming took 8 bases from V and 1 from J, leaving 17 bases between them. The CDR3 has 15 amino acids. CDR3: CASARDPRTQETQYF. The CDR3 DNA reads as TGTGCCAGCGCAAGAGATCCCCGGACCCAAGAGACCCAGTACTTC.

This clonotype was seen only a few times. In DNA, the CDR3 is TGTGCCAGCAGTGGGACAGGGGTAGGCTATGGCTACACCTTC. Amino acid sequence: CASSGTGVGYGYTF. The chain recombines TRBV12-3 or TRBV12-4 with TRBJ1-2, with 10 bases identical to TRBD1. The trim removed 5 bases at V and 4 bases at J, leaving 4 bases unmatched. This CDR3 region has 14 residues.